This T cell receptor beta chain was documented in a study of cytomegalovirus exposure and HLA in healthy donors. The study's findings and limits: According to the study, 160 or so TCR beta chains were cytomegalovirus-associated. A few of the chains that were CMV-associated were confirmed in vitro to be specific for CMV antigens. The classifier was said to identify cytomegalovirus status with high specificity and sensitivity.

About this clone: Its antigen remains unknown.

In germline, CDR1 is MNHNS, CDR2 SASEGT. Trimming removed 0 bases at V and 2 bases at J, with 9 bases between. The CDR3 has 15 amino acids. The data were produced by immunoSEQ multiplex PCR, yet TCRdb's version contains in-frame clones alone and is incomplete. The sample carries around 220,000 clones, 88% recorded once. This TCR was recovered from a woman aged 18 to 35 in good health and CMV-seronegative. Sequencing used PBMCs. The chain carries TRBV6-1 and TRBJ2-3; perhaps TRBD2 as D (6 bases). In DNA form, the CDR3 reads TGTGCCAGCAGTGAAGCTGCGGGGCCCACAGATACGCAGTATTTT. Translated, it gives CASSEAAGPTDTQYF.